The 9 T cell receptor beta chains in this list originate from one sample, sequenced in a study of T cells in women clearing cervical HPV infection (dated by TCRdb to between 2018 and 2020). Libraries were built with the immunoSEQ multiplex PCR assay. TCRdb holds this immuneACCESS table with in-frame rearrangements only. Some clones are missing; in checked studies, unresolved V genes explain under half, and the rest has no known cause. This sample's table carries about 22,000 clones. The ten largest clones add up to 4.5% to 6% of the sample. The sequencing sample was made of blood buffy coat. The receptors were sampled from a woman aged 18 to 75 with a cervical HPV16 infection that either progressed to CIN3+ or cleared (not recorded which).

About this clone itself: The read falls 3 residues short of the CDR3 end, and the missing part is taken from the germline J gene. The rearrangement uses TRBV28 and TRBJ2-3, with TRBD1 matching 7 bases. In germline, CDR1 is MDHEN, CDR2 SYDVKM. The ends lost 5 bases at V and 0 bases at J; junction bases unmatched: 11. CDR3 size: 17 residues. CDR3 region: CASSIRQGPTSTDTQYF. Partial CDR3 DNA: TGTGCCAGCAGTATCCGACAGGGTCCGACTAGCACAGATACG.

The DNA read from the CDR3 is TGCAGTGCTCCAGGGTCTTCCTACGAG. Protein sequence: CSAPGSSYE. The CDR3 in full is CSAPGSSYEQYF. This chain links TRBV20-1 with TRBJ2-7, with D possibly matching TRBD1 (5 bases). The read ends 3 residues early relative to the CDR3; the germline J gene fills the gap. The CDR3 covers 12 residues. Trimming took off 5 bases at V and 1 base at J, with 9 bases between the two ends. Germline CDR1 reads DFQATT; CDR2 reads SNEGSKA (reference sequence).

Of note for this clone: The read ends 3 residues shy of where the CDR3 ends; the end is completed using the germline J gene. The V call is TRBV7-9, the J call TRBJ1-6; D is possibly TRBD1 (5 bases). This CDR3 comprises 15 residues. Germline CDR1 SEHNR, CDR2 FQNEAQ (reference sequence). Trimming took off 5 bases at V and 5 bases at J, with 13 bases between the two ends. CDR3 amino acids: CASSNPAGNNSPLHF. The DNA read from the CDR3 is TGTGCCAGCAGCAACCCCGCAGGGAATAATTCACCC.

In the case of this clone: The sequenced fragment ends 3 residues before the CDR3 boundary, so the rest is inferred from the germline J gene. The chain recombines TRBV29-1 with TRBJ1-1; the D is unclear. V was shortened by 7 bases and J by 0 bases, with 15 bases between the two germline ends. This CDR3 spans 14 amino acids. Per germline, CDR1 SQVTM and CDR2 ANQGSEA. The sequenced CDR3 bases are TGCAGCGCCGCGAAAGAGTACTTGAACACTGAA. It encodes CSAAKEYLNTE. The complete CDR3 sequence is CSAAKEYLNTEAFF.

About this clone: The CDR3 is cut off 3 residues early in the read; its end comes from the germline J gene. V is TRBV20-1 and J is TRBJ2-1; 8 nucleotides match TRBD2. Unmatched junction bases numbered 14, after V lost 4 bases and J lost 9 bases. The CDR3 loop spans 15 amino acids. Germline V CDR1 and CDR2: DFQATT, SNEGSKA (reference sequence). This CDR3 is CSATAGGVSRGEQFF. The DNA read from the CDR3 is TGCAGTGCTACCGCGGGGGGAGTTAGTAGGGGTGAG.

On this clone itself: The read stops 3 residues short of the end of the CDR3; the missing end is completed from the germline J gene. The chain couples TRBV20-1 to TRBJ2-3, with a tentative D call TRBD2 (5 bases). The germline gives CDR1 DFQATT, CDR2 SNEGSKA (reference sequence). The CDR3 extends over 12 amino acids. The V end was cut by 7 bases, the J end by 2 bases, with 10 bases between. CDR3 residues: CSERGPTDTQYF. The CDR3 bases that were read are TGCAGTGAACGGGGTCCCACAGATACG.

Note on this clone: Coverage ceases 3 residues before the CDR3 finishes, and the germline J gene fills in the end. The V and J genes are TRBV19 and TRBJ1-4; D ambiguous. Trimming stripped 9 bases from V and 8 bases from J, with 10 bases between. CDR1 LNHDA and CDR2 SQIVND come from the germline V gene (reference sequence). The CDR3 has 11 amino acids. The CDR3 here is CASSVQEKLFF. CDR3 DNA (partial): TGTGCCAGCAGCGTGCAGGAAAAA.

To note about this clone: The CDR3 is cut off 3 residues early in the read; its end comes from the germline J gene. V is TRBV6-4 and J is TRBJ1-6, with no clear D. CDR3 length: 13 residues. The germline CDR1 and CDR2 sequences are MRHNA and SNTAGT. Trimming left V 8 bases short and J 11 bases short, with 16 bases between. The CDR3 region is CASAEAPRAPLHF. The sequenced CDR3 bases are TGTGCCAGCGCTGAGGCCCCCCGGGCACCC.

Comment on this clone: The read finishes 3 residues shy of the CDR3 end, and the germline J gene is used to complete it. This sample also contains other DNA sequences that code for the same CDR3. This sequence joins TRBV30 and TRBJ1-3, with 12 bases lining up with TRBD1. Trimming removed 1 base from V and 1 base from J; junction bases left unmatched: 17. In germline, CDR1 is GTSNPN, CDR2 SVGIG (reference sequence). The CDR3 has 21 residues. The sequenced CDR3 bases are TGTGCCTGGAGTGGCCTGTTGCATTTCGGGACAGGGGGCGAGTCTGGAAACACC. Protein: CAWSGLLHFGTGGESGNT. The CDR3 in its entirety is CAWSGLLHFGTGGESGNTIYF.